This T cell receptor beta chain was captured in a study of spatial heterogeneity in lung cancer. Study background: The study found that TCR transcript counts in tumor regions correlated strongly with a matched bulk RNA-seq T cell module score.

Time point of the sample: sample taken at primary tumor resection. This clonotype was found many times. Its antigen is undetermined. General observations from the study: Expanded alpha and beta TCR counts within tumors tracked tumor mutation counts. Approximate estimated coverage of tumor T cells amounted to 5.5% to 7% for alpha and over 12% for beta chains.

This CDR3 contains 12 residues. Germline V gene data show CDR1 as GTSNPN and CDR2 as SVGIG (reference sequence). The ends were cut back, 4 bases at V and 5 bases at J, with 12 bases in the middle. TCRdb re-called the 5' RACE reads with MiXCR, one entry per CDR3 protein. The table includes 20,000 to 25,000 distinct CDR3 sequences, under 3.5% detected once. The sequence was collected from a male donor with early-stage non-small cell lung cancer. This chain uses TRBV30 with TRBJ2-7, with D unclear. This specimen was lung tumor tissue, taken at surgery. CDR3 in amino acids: CAWTRASHEQYF. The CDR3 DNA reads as TGTGCCTGGACTAGAGCGAGCCACGAGCAGTACTTC.